Each of the 14 T cell receptor beta chains below was sequenced from the same sample in a study of cytomegalovirus exposure and HLA in healthy donors. The PCR was carried out with 60 Vbeta primers and 13 Jbeta primers. The method was immunoSEQ multiplex PCR; TCRdb's version includes in-frame clones alone and lacks a portion of them. The profile shows 200,000 to 250,000 clones, more than 65% of them singletons. What was sequenced was PBMCs. The receptors were gathered from a man over 45 in good health and CMV-seronegative.

The V call is TRBV4-2, the J call TRBJ2-3, with 8 bases matching TRBD2. Germline assignment: CDR1 LGHNA and CDR2 YNFKEQ. CDR3 length: 17 residues. Trimming at V came to 0 bases and at J to 2 bases, leaving 7 bases not matched to a gene. The CDR3 DNA sequence: TGTGCCAGCAGCCAAGATGCACTAGCGGTAAACACAGATACGCAGTATTTT. Residues: CASSQDALAVNTDTQYF.

The chain couples TRBV5-1 to TRBJ1-1, with D possibly TRBD1 on 6 matching bases. V lost 1 base to trimming and J lost 5 bases, with 15 bases between them. CDR3 length equals 15 residues. The V gene's germline CDR1 is SGHRS and CDR2 YFSETQ. The CDR3 nucleotides are TGCGCCAGCAGCTTGATTGCCAGGGGTTTGACTGAAGCTTTCTTT. Protein product: CASSLIARGLTEAFF.

The chain combines TRBV5-4 with TRBJ2-7, with D possibly TRBD1 on 5 matching bases. This CDR3 is 13 amino acids long. The germline V gene encodes CDR1 SGHNT and CDR2 YYREEE (reference sequence). V was trimmed by 2 bases and J by 4 bases, leaving 10 bases between them. CDR3 residues: CASSLTGGYEQYF. DNA of the CDR3: TGTGCCAGCAGCTTAACAGGCGGTTACGAGCAGTACTTC.

The genes are TRBV27 and TRBJ1-5, with TRBD1 matching 11 bases. Germline loops: CDR1 MNHEY, CDR2 SMNVEV (reference sequence). The CDR3 is made up of 14 amino acids. The trim removed 8 bases at V and 3 bases at J, leaving 3 bases unmatched. CDR3 coding DNA: TGTGCCAGCGGGACAGGGGGTCCCAATCAGCCCCAGCATTTT. As protein: CASGTGGPNQPQHF.

This clone was detected once. V and J are TRBV7-3 and TRBJ2-3; TRBD1 aligns across 8 bases. Unmatched junction bases numbered 0, after V lost 3 bases and J lost 1 base. CDR3 length: 14 residues. Germline lookup yields CDR1 SGHTA and CDR2 FQGTGA. The CDR3 loop reads CASSLTGGTDTQYF. The CDR3, as DNA: TGTGCCAGCAGCTTGACAGGGGGCACAGATACGCAGTATTTT.

V gene TRBV13 combines with J gene TRBJ1-2; 7 bases match TRBD1. With 5 bases clipped from V and 2 bases from J, the junction kept 5 bases outside the gene matches. CDR1 PRHDT and CDR2 FYEKMQ come from the germline V gene (reference sequence). CDR3 length: 14 residues. In DNA form, the CDR3 reads TGTGCCAGCAGCCATAGAGGGGGCAACTATGGCTACACCTTC. It yields the protein CASSHRGGNYGYTF.

CDR3 coding DNA: TGTGCCAGTAGTCTCCCAGGGGTGGATCAGCCCCAGCATTTT. Protein: CASSLPGVDQPQHF. This chain connects TRBV19 to TRBJ1-5; D is perhaps TRBD1 (6 bases). Germline CDR1 is LNHDA and CDR2 is SQIVND (reference sequence). The germline V and J ends were trimmed by 5 bases and 5 bases, with 13 bases remaining between them. This CDR3 contains 14 residues.

The rearrangement joins TRBV10-3 to TRBJ1-3; D might be TRBD1 (5 bases). The CDR3 has 13 residues. CDR1 and CDR2 (germline): ENHRY, SYGVKD. With 4 bases removed from V and 2 bases from J, the gap between germline ends came to 6 bases. CDR3 in DNA: TGTGCCATCAGTGGACAGACTGGAAACACCATATATTTT. Translated: CAISGQTGNTIYF.

The gene calls are TRBV19 and TRBJ1-1, with a possible D match to TRBD1 (6 bases). The CDR3 has 14 residues. Per germline, CDR1 LNHDA and CDR2 SQIVND (reference sequence). Trimming took 5 bases from V and 8 from J, leaving 18 bases between them. This chain's CDR3 is CASSVGLGGNEAFF. The CDR3 region has the DNA TGTGCCAGTAGTGTTGGGTTAGGGGGAAACGAAGCTTTCTTT.

This clone was seen a single time. This chain uses TRBV4-2 with TRBJ2-5; 12 bases line up with TRBD2. The DNA matches TRBJ2-7 better at its end, which makes the J call doubtful. This CDR3 has 16 amino acids. Germline V gene sequence: CDR1 LGHNA, CDR2 YNFKEQ. The CDR3 DNA follows: TGTGCCAGCAGCCAAGCCATGGGGACTAGCGGGTACGAGCAGTACTTC. Translated: CASSQAMGTSGYEQYF.

The V call is TRBV18, the J call TRBJ1-1; D gene ambiguous. Looked up from germline, CDR1 is KGHSH and CDR2 is LQKENI. Trimming cost V 3 bases and J 4 bases, with 12 bases left between them. The CDR3 is 14 amino acids. Written as DNA, the CDR3 is TGTGCCAGCTCACCCGGGAACGGCGGCACTGAAGCTTTCTTT. This codes for CASSPGNGGTEAFF. Variable domain in full (rest from reference TRBV18 and TRBJ1-1): NAGVMQNPRHLVRRRGQEARLRCSPMKGHSHVYWYRQLPEEGLKFMVYLQKENIIDESGMPKERFSAEFPKEGPSILRIQQVVRGDSAAYFCASSPGNGGTEAFFGQGTRLTVV.

Points on this clone: One end of the junction is discordant with germline, which a read error may explain. The chain has TRBV27 and TRBJ2-7; 10 positions agree with TRBD2. Germline V gives CDR1 MNHEY, CDR2 SMNVEV (reference sequence). The CDR3 extends over 14 amino acids. The CDR3 DNA reads TGTGTCAGCAGTTATAGCGGGAGGCCCTACGAGCAGTACTTC. It translates to CVSSYSGRPYEQYF.

This clone came up a few times. The chain joins TRBV30 to TRBJ1-2; D call uncertain. Trimming took 1 base from V and 5 from J, leaving 14 bases between them. The V gene's germline CDR1 is GTSNPN and CDR2 SVGIG (reference sequence). There are 14 residues in the CDR3. The CDR3 sequence: CAWSENFRGYGYTF. The CDR3, as DNA: TGTGCCTGGAGTGAGAACTTCCGAGGGTATGGCTACACCTTC.

The rearrangement joins TRBV6-5 to TRBJ1-2; 7 bases line up with TRBD1. V lost 4 bases, J lost 4 bases, and 6 bases stayed unmatched. The CDR3 extends over 14 amino acids. Germline CDR1 and CDR2: MNHEY and SVGAGI. The CDR3 loop is CASSSTGFGYGYTF. The CDR3 nucleotides read TGTGCCAGCAGTTCGACAGGGTTCGGCTATGGCTACACCTTC.